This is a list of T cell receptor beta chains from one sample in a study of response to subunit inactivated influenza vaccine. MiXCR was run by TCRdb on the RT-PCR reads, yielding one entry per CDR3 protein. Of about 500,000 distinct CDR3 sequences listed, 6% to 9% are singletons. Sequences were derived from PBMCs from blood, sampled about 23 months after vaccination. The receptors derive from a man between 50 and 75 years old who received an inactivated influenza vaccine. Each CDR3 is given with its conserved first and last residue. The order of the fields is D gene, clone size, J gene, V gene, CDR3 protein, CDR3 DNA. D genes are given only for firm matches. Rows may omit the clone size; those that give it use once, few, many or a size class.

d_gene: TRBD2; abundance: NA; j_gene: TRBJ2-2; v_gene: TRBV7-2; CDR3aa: CASSLHPGGRRTGELFF; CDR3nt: TGTGCCAGCAGCCTCCACCCGGGGGGGAGACGCACCGGGGAGCTGTTTTTT
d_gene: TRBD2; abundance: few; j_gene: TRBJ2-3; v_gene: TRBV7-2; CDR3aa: CASSLVGGAGADTQYF; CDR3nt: TGTGCCAGCAGCTTAGTGGGGGGAGCGGGAGCAGATACGCAGTATTTT
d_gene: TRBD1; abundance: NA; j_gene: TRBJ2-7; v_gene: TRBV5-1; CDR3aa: CASSPTGQGAIAYEQYF; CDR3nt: TGCGCCAGCAGCCCCACAGGACAGGGGGCGATCGCCTACGAGCAGTACTTC
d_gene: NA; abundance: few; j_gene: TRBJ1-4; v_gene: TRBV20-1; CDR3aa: CSARGPPGRSANEKLFF; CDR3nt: TGCAGTGCTAGAGGCCCCCCAGGACGGTCAGCTAATGAAAAACTGTTTTTT
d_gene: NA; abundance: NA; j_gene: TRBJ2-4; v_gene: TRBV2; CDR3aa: CASSYSTEKYF; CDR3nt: TGTGCCAGCAGTTATTCGACAGAAAAGTACTTC
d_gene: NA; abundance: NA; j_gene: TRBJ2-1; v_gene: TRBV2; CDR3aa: CASSEVVRELNDEQFF; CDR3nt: TGTGCCAGCAGTGAAGTGGTACGGGAGTTGAATGATGAGCAGTTCTTC
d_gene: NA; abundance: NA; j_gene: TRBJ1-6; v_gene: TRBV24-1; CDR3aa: CATSQGNSPLHF; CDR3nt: TGTGCCACCAGTCAGGGTAATTCACCCCTCCACTTT
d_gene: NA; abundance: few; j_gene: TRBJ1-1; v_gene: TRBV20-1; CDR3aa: CSARESGTKGRAFF; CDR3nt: TGCAGTGCTAGAGAATCTGGGACGAAAGGACGGGCTTTCTTT
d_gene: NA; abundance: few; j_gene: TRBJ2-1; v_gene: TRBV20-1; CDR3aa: CSGSSSYNEQFF; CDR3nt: TGCAGTGGGTCGAGCTCCTACAATGAGCAGTTCTTC
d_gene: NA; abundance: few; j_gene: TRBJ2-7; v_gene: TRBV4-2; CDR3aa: CASSQGGTVGEQYF; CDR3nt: TGTGCCAGCAGCCAGGGGGGGACAGTAGGCGAGCAGTACTTC
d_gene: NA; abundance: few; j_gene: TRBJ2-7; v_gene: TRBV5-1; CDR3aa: CASSLNAGTEYEQYF; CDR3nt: TGCGCCAGCAGCTTGAATGCCGGGACGGAGTACGAGCAGTACTTC
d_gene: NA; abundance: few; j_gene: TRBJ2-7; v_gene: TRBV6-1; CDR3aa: CAARWGVYEQYF; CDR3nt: TGTGCCGCAAGGTGGGGAGTTTACGAGCAGTACTTC
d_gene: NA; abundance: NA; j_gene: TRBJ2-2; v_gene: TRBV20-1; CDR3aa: CSAPGDRQNTGELFF; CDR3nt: TGCAGTGCACCAGGGGACCGTCAGAACACCGGGGAGCTGTTTTTT
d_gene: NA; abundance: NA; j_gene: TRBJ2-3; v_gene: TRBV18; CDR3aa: CASSPLRGLTDTQYF; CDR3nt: TGTGCCAGCTCACCACTGCGGGGGCTCACAGATACGCAGTATTTT
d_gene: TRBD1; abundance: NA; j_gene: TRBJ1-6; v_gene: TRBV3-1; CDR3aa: CASSQDQGAGPGNSPLHF; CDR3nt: TGTGCCAGCAGCCAAGATCAGGGGGCGGGTCCGGGGAATTCACCCCTCCACTTT
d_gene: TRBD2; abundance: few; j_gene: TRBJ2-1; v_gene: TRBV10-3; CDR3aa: CAISEPTSGALNEQFF; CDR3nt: TGTGCCATCAGTGAGCCCACTAGCGGGGCTTTGAATGAGCAGTTCTTC
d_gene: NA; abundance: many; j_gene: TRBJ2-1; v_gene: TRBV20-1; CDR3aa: CSARVELAANEQFF; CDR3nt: TGCAGTGCTAGAGTCGAACTAGCTGCCAATGAGCAGTTCTTC
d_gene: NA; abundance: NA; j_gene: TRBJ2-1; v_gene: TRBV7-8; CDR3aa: CASSLLAAYEQFF; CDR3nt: TGTGCCAGCAGCTTATTAGCGGCTTATGAGCAGTTCTTC
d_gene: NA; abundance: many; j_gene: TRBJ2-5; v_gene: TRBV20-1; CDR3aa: CSAPGGLETQYF; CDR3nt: TGCAGTGCGCCCGGAGGCTTGGAGACCCAGTACTTC
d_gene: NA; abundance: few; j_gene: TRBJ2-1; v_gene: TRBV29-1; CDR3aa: CSARGFSYNEQFF; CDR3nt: TGCAGCGCCCGGGGGTTCTCCTACAATGAGCAGTTCTTC
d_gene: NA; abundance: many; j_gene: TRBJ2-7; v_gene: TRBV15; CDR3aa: CATSLRGEQYF; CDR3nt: TGTGCCACCAGTCTTAGGGGCGAGCAGTACTTC
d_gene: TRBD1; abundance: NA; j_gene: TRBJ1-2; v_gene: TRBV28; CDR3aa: CASSLQGVVYGYTF; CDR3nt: TGTGCCAGCAGTTTACAGGGGGTTGTCTATGGCTACACCTTC
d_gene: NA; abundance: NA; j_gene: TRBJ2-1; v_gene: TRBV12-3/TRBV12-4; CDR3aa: CASSLGRGQSSYNEQFF; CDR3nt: TGTGCCAGCAGTTTAGGGCGGGGGCAGAGCTCCTACAATGAGCAGTTCTTC
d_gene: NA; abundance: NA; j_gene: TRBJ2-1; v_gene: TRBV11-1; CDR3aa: CASSLGRVYNEQFF; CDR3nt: TGTGCCAGCAGCTTAGGCAGGGTATACAATGAGCAGTTCTTC
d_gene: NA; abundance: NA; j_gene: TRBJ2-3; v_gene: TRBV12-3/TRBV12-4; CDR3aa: CASSIRFGDTQYF; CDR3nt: TGTGCCAGCAGCATACGCTTTGGTGATACGCAGTATTTT
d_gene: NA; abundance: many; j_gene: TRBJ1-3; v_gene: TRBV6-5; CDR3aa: CASSYRLSTGNTIYF; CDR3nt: TGTGCCAGCAGTTACCGCCTTTCAACTGGAAACACCATATATTTT
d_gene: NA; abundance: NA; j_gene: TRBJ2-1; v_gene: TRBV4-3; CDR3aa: CASSQMGSYNEQFF; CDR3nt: TGCGCCAGCAGCCAAATGGGTTCCTACAATGAGCAGTTCTTC
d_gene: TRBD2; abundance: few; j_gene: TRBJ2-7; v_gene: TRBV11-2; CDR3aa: CASSLDLGLAGYEQYF; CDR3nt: TGTGCCAGCAGCTTAGATCTGGGACTAGCGGGTTACGAGCAGTACTTC
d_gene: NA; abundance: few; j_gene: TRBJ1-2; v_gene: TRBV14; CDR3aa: CASSHGGAYGYTF; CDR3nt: TGTGCCAGCAGCCATGGGGGCGCGTATGGCTACACCTTC
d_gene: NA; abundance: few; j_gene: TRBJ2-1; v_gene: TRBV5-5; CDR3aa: CASSPMEATYNEQFF; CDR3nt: TGTGCCAGCAGCCCGATGGAGGCTACCTACAATGAGCAGTTCTTC
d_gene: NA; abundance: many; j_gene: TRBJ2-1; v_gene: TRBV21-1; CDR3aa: CASSRWRTGIYNEQFF; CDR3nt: TGTGCCAGCAGCCGCTGGAGGACTGGTATCTACAATGAGCAGTTCTTC
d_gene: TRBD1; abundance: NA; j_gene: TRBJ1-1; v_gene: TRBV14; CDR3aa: CASSQEVRSGGANTEAFF; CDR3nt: TGTGCCAGCAGCCAAGAGGTCCGCTCAGGGGGGGCGAACACTGAAGCTTTCTTT
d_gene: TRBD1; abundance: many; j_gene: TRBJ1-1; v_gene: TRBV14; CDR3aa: CASRTGSVNTEAFF; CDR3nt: TGTGCCAGCAGGACAGGGTCGGTGAACACTGAAGCTTTCTTT
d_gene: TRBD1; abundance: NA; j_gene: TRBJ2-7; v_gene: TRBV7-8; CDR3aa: CASSLARFVGQASYEQYF; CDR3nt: TGTGCCAGCAGCTTAGCGCGTTTTGTTGGACAGGCCTCCTACGAGCAGTACTTC
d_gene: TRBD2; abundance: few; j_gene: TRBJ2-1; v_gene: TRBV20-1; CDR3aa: CSARLGLAGLNNEQFF; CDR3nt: TGCAGTGCTAGACTTGGACTAGCGGGGCTAAACAATGAGCAGTTCTTC
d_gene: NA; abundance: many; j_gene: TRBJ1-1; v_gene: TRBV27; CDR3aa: CASKSLERMNTEAFF; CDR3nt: TGTGCCAGCAAATCCCTGGAGAGAATGAACACTGAAGCTTTCTTT
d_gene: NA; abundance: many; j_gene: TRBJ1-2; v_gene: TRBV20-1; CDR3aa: CSARDPPEWGGGYTF; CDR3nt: TGCAGTGCTAGAGATCCCCCAGAATGGGGCGGGGGCTACACCTTC
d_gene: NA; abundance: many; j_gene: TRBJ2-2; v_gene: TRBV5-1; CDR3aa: CASSLVFGGTGELFF; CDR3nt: TGCGCCAGCAGCTTGGTGTTTGGGGGTACCGGGGAGCTGTTTTTT
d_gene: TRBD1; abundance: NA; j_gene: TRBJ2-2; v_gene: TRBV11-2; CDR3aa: CASSFTQGADTGELFF; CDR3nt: TGTGCCAGCAGCTTTACACAGGGGGCTGACACCGGGGAGCTGTTTTTT
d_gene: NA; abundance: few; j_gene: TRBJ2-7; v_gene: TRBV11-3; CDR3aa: CASSFRPFNSYEQYF; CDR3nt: TGTGCCAGCAGCTTTAGGCCGTTTAACTCCTACGAGCAGTACTTC
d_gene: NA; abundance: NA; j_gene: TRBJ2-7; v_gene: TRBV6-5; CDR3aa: CASSSSDSPLYEQYF; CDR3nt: NA